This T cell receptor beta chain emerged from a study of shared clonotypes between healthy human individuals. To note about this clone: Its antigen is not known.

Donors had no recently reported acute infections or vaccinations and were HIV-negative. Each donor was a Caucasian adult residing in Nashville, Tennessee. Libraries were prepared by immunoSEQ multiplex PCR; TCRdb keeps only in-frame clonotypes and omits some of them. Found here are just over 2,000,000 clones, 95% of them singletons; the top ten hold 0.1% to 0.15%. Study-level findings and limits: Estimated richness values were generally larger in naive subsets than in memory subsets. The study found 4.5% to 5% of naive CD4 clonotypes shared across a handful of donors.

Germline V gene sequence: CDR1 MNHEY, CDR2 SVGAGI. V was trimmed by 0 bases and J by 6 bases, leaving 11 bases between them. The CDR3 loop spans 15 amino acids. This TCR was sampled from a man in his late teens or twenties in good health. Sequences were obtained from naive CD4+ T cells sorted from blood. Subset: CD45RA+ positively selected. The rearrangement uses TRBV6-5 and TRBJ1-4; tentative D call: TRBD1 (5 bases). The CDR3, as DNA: TGTGCCAGCAGTTACTCGGGACTCGACCATGAAAAACTGTTTTTT. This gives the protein CASSYSGLDHEKLFF.